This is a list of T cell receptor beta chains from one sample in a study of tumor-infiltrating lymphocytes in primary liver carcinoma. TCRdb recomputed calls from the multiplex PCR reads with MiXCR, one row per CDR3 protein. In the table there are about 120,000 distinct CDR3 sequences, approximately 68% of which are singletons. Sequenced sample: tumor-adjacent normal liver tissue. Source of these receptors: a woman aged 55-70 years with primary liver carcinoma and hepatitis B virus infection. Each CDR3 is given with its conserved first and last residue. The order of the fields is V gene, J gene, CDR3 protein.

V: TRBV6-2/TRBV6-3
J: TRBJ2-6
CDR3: CAGSPLGSGTNVLTF

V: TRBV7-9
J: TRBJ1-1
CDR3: CASSLGTGGWNTEAFF

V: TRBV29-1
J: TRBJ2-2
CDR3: CGVRGQSTGELFF

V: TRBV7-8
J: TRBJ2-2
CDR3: CASSSIAGTEELFF

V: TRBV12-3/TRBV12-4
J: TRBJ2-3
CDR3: CVSSHSLLVADTQYF

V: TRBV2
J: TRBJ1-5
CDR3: CASSESRGPQPQHF

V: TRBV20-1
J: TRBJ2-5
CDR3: CSAKTGLAGSLAQYF

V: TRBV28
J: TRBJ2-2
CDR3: CASGGTINTGELFF

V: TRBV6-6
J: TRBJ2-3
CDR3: CAGSYSREASTDTQYF

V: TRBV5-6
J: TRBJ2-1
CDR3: CASSSRTSGSFQLF

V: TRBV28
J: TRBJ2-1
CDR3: CASSLAHNEQFF

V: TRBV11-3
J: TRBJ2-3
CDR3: CASSLNGRTTDTQYF

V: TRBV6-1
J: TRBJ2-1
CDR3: CASSEARYRVRLF

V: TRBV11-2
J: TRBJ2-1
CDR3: CVSSMTSGRCNEQFF

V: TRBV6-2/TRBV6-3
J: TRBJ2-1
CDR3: CASSYSGGRAYNEQFF

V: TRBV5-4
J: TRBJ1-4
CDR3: CGSSLGGQCSNEKLFF

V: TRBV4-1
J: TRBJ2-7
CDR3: CVSSPGLAGPRLYEQYF

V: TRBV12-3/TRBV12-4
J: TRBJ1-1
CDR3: CASSQQGNTEAFF

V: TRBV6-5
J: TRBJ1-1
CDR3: CASCETVNTEAFF

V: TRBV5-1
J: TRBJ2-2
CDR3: CASSLDVGTGELFF

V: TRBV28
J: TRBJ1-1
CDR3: CASEGRQRGTEAFF

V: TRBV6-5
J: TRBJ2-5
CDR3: CASSRGRGETQYF

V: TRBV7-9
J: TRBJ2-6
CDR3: CASSLLAGYSGANVLTF

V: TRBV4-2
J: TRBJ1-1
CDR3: CVSSQAGGTEAFF

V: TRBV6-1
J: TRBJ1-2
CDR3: CASSEVGGGYGNTF

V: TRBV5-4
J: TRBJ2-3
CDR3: CASTSRLAGYTDTQYF

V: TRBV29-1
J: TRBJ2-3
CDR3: CSVAGGPLTDTRYF

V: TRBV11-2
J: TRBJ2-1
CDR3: CARSLAPALLAGVRSEQFF

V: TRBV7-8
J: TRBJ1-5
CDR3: CASIPRVEGPQHF

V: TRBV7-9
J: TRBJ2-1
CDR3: CASSVRDRVVHNEQFF

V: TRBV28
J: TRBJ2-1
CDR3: CASSLRYNEQFF

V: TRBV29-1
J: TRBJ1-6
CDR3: CNAGHGGNSPLRF

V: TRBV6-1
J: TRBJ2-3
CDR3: CASSQPYSTDAQYF

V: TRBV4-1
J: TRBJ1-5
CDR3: CAGSATDRSLNHPQHF

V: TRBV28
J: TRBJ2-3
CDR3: CASTFVGSASTNTQYF

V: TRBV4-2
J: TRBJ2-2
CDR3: CASGQGASMNTGELFF

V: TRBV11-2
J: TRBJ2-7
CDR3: CASNLDTSSYEQYF

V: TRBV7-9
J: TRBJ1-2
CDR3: CTSSGDRGPYGYTF

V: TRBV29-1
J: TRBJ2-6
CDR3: CSDEDPRGRGANVLTF

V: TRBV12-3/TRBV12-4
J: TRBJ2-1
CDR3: CTSRDEWEAPNERFF

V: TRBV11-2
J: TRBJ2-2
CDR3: CANSLDYWAAGELFF

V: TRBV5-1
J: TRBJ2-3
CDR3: CASSSRTSGITDTQYF

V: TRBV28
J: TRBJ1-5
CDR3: CVSRLLRQPQHF

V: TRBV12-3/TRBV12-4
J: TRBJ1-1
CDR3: CASVVVAGTEAFF

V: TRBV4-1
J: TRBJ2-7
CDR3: CASSQDGTGLGEQYF

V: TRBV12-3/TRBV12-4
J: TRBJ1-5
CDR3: CASSPTVVQPQHF

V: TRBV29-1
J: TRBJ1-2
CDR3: CSVGDREYGYTF

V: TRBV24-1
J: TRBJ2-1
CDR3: CATSDPGTNGSYPEQFF

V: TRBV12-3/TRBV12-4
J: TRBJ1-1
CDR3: CASRPLDRERDIEAFF